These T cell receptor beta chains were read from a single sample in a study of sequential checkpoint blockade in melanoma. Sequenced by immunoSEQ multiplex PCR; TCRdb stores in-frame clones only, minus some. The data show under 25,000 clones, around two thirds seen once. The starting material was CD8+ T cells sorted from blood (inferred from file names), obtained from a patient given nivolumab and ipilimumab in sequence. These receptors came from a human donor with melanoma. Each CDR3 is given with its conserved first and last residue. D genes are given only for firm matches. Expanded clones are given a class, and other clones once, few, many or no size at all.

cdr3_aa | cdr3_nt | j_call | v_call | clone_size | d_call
CSVDPDRPGGLFNEQFF | TGCAGCGTTGACCCGGACCGCCCGGGGGGCCTTTTCAATGAGCAGTTCTTC | TRBJ2-1 | TRBV29-1 | few | .
CASRGWTRDSYEQYF | TGTGCCAGCAGGGGCTGGACCAGGGATTCCTACGAGCAGTACTTC | TRBJ2-7 | TRBV6-6 | once | .
CASSLGHKGPEAFF | TGCGCCAGCAGCTTGGGACATAAAGGGCCTGAAGCTTTCTTT | TRBJ1-1 | TRBV4-3 | . | .
CASSLQQGYLQFF | TGTGCCAGCAGCTTGCAACAGGGGTACCTGCAGTTCTTC | TRBJ2-1 | TRBV7-9 | . | TRBD1
CASSPDVRVSNQPQHF | TGTGCCAGCTCGCCCGACGTGAGGGTTAGCAATCAGCCCCAGCATTTT | TRBJ1-5 | TRBV18 | . | .
CASSLVSDEQFF | TGTGCCAGCAGCTTAGTCTCCGATGAGCAGTTCTTC | TRBJ2-1 | TRBV7-6 | . | .
CASSVSGGYNEQFF | TGTGCCAGCAGTGTTAGCGGGGGATACAATGAGCAGTTCTTC | TRBJ2-1 | TRBV2 | . | TRBD2
CASSLGSANTEAFF | TGTGCCAGCAGTTTGGGCAGTGCGAACACTGAAGCTTTCTTT | TRBJ1-1 | TRBV27 | . | .
CASSLAAGGLTDTQYF | TGTGCCAGCAGCTTAGCAGCGGGGGGGCTCACAGATACGCAGTATTTT | TRBJ2-3 | TRBV7-2 | . | TRBD2
CASSPSGSTDTQYF | TGTGCCAGCAGCCCTAGCGGTAGCACAGATACGCAGTATTTT | TRBJ2-3 | TRBV25-1 | . | TRBD2
CASSQGAGQGLLYGYTF | TGCGCCAGCAGCCAAGGGGCGGGACAGGGGCTACTCTATGGCTACACCTTC | TRBJ1-2 | TRBV4-1 | . | TRBD1
CASSLGSDEAFF | TGTGCCAGCAGCCTCGGGTCCGACGAAGCTTTCTTT | TRBJ1-1 | TRBV5-8 | . | .
CAISDDSTANTGELFF | TGTGCCATCAGTGATGACAGTACCGCGAACACCGGGGAGCTGTTTTTT | TRBJ2-2 | TRBV10-3 | . | .
CASSPRDRDTDTQYF | TGTGCCAGCAGCCCAAGGGACAGGGACACAGATACGCAGTATTTT | TRBJ2-3 | TRBV7-9 | . | TRBD1
CASSLSGGDLGGYTF | TGTGCCAGCAGCTTATCAGGGGGCGATCTTGGAGGCTACACCTTC | TRBJ1-2 | TRBV7-9 | once | TRBD1
CASSSRLAGNTDTQYF | TGTGCCAGCAGCTCGAGACTAGCGGGTAACACAGATACGCAGTATTTT | TRBJ2-3 | TRBV5-4 | . | TRBD2
CSVEDRGSNYEQYF | TGCAGCGTTGAAGATAGGGGTAGTAACTACGAGCAGTACTTC | TRBJ2-7 | TRBV29-1 | . | .
CASSHRQGAQETQYF | TGTGCCAGCAGCCACCGACAGGGGGCGCAAGAGACCCAGTACTTC | TRBJ2-5 | TRBV7-9 | once | TRBD1
CASSADYGEKLFF | TGTGCCAGCAGCGCGGACTATGGGGAAAAACTGTTTTTT | TRBJ1-4 | TRBV11-2 | . | .
CASSFGTASYEQYF | TGTGCCAGTAGTTTCGGGACAGCATCCTACGAGCAGTACTTC | TRBJ2-7 | TRBV19 | . | TRBD1
CASSPGTSVGKNIQYF | TGTGCCAGCAGCCCGGGAACTAGCGTGGGGAAAAACATTCAGTACTTC | TRBJ2-4 | TRBV7-9 | . | TRBD2
CASSFVERTEAFF | TGTGCCAGCAGCTTTGTAGAGAGGACTGAAGCTTTCTTT | TRBJ1-1 | TRBV11-1 | . | .
CSVAGTFSGNTIYF | TGCAGCGTTGCTGGCACCTTCTCTGGAAACACCATATATTTT | TRBJ1-3 | TRBV29-1 | . | .
CASSLNQQIYYGYTF | TGTGCCAGCAGCTTAAACCAACAGATCTACTATGGCTACACCTTC | TRBJ1-2 | TRBV7-9 | . | .
CASSLGPWHGYTF | TGTGCCAGCAGCTTAGGGCCCTGGCATGGCTACACCTTC | TRBJ1-2 | TRBV11-2 | . | .
CASSSGAYNEQFF | TGCGCCAGCAGCTCCGGTGCGTACAATGAGCAGTTCTTC | TRBJ2-1 | TRBV5-1 | . | .
CASSEVGTSGPTSYEQYF | TGTGCCAGCAGTGAAGTTGGGACTAGCGGGCCTACCTCCTACGAGCAGTACTTC | TRBJ2-7 | TRBV6-1 | . | TRBD2
CASSLKQPAGYEQYF | TGTGCCAGCAGCCTCAAACAGCCGGCGGGCTACGAGCAGTACTTC | TRBJ2-7 | TRBV5-5 | . | .
CASRSGQTGAEKLFF | TGTGCCAGCAGGTCCGGACAGACCGGGGCTGAAAAACTGTTTTTT | TRBJ1-4 | TRBV27 | . | .
CASTPTGSYNEQFF | TGTGCCAGCACCCCCACGGGATCCTACAATGAGCAGTTCTTC | TRBJ2-1 | TRBV28 | . | .
CASSSIGTGNEKLFF | TGTGCCAGCAGCTCGATCGGGACAGGCAATGAAAAACTGTTTTTT | TRBJ1-4 | TRBV5-5 | . | TRBD1
CASSPQGVGYGYTF | TGTGCCAGCAGCCCACAGGGGGTCGGCTATGGCTACACCTTC | TRBJ1-2 | TRBV7-3 | . | TRBD1
CASSFSRDRGHYEQYF | TGTGCCAGCAGTTTCTCCCGGGACAGGGGACATTACGAGCAGTACTTC | TRBJ2-7 | TRBV28 | once | TRBD1
CASSYSLQYGYTF | TGTGCCAGCAGTTACTCCCTTCAGTATGGCTACACCTTC | TRBJ1-2 | TRBV6-6 | . | .
CASSVGQGAANEKLFF | TGTGCCAGCAGCGTGGGACAGGGGGCAGCTAATGAAAAACTGTTTTTT | TRBJ1-4 | TRBV9 | . | TRBD1
CASSSIRGELFF | TGTGCCAGCAGCTCTATTCGGGGGGAGCTGTTTTTT | TRBJ2-2 | TRBV7-8 | few | .
CASSVDSGDGGELFF | TGTGCCAGCAGCGTGGACTCCGGGGATGGGGGGGAGCTGTTTTTT | TRBJ2-2 | TRBV9 | . | .
CASSLRVGFQPQHF | TGTGCCAGCAGTTTGCGGGTAGGGTTTCAGCCCCAGCATTTT | TRBJ1-5 | TRBV28 | . | .
CASSPDRTGSSYEQYF | TGTGCCAGCAGCCCAGACCGGACAGGGAGCTCCTACGAGCAGTACTTC | TRBJ2-7 | TRBV9 | . | TRBD1
CASSLWQGLHEQYF | TGTGCCAGCAGCTTGTGGCAGGGTCTTCACGAGCAGTACTTC | TRBJ2-7 | TRBV5-8 | few | .
CASSDVGANTEAFF | TGTGCCAGCAGTGACGTGGGCGCGAACACTGAAGCTTTCTTT | TRBJ1-1 | TRBV25-1 | . | .
CASSLAGGGLYSNQPQHF | TGTGCCAGCAGCTTGGCCGGTGGGGGACTTTATAGCAATCAGCCCCAGCATTTT | TRBJ1-5 | TRBV5-6 | . | .
CASSPSDRPYEQYF | TGTGCCAGCAGTCCCTCGGACAGGCCCTACGAGCAGTACTTC | TRBJ2-7 | TRBV27 | . | TRBD1
CASSPGQGSYEQYF | TGTGCCAGCAGCCCGGGACAGGGCTCCTACGAGCAGTACTTC | TRBJ2-7 | TRBV11-3 | . | TRBD1
CASSKSEGWNTEAFF | TGTGCCAGCAGCAAGAGCGAAGGCTGGAACACTGAAGCTTTCTTT | TRBJ1-1 | TRBV21-1 | . | .